A selection of T cell receptor beta chains follows, all from one sample in a study of T cell responses to AZD1222 COVID-19 vaccine. Measured with immunoSEQ multiplex PCR; TCRdb has only the in-frame clones, and not every one. The table shows around 78,000 clones, with roughly 80% occurring only once. This material consisted of peripheral blood, taken on day 0 of AZD1222 vaccination. The receptors come from an adult in good health. Each CDR3 is given with its conserved first and last residue. The D gene is left open where the match is weak. Not all rows give a size; the values are once, few, many and, for expanded clones, a class.

J | V | size | D | DNA | CDR3
TRBJ1-3 | TRBV6-5 | - | - | TGTGCCAGCACAACGACGCAGGAAAACACCATATATTTT | CASTTTQENTIYF
TRBJ1-1 | TRBV2 | - | TRBD1 | TGTGCCAGCACCGGCAGGGGGTCGGGCACTGAAGCTTTCTTT | CASTGRGSGTEAFF
TRBJ2-3 | TRBV5-1 | - | - | TGCGCCAGCAGCTTGTTAATATCGCGGAGCACAGATACGCAGTATTTT | CASSLLISRSTDTQYF
TRBJ2-7 | TRBV18 | - | TRBD2 | TGTGCCAGCTCGTCTACAACCGGACTAGCGGGAGAAGCACGGGAGCAGTACTTC | CASSSTTGLAGEAREQYF
TRBJ2-7 | TRBV10-1 | - | - | TGCGCCAGCAGTGAATCGTGGGAGAAGCAGTACTTC | CASSESWEKQYF
TRBJ2-7 | TRBV2 | - | - | TGTGCCAGCAGAAACAGGGTAGGATCCTACGAGCAGTACTTC | CASRNRVGSYEQYF
TRBJ1-6 | TRBV6-4 | - | - | TGTGCCAGCAGCGCAGTTCCCGGGAATTCACCCCTCCACTTT | CASSAVPGNSPLHF
TRBJ1-2 | TRBV6-5 | - | TRBD1 | TGTGCCAGCATTCTGGGACAGGGAAGCGGCTACACCTTC | CASILGQGSGYTF
TRBJ2-1 | TRBV11-2 | - | - | TGTGCCAGCAGCCTTGAGGGGGGTCTGAACAATGAGCAGTTCTTC | CASSLEGGLNNEQFF
TRBJ2-7 | TRBV2 | - | TRBD2 | TGTGCCAGCAGTGGCCTCGCTAGCGGGGGCTCCTACGAGCAGTACTTC | CASSGLASGGSYEQYF
TRBJ1-3 | TRBV6-4 | - | - | TGTGCCAGCAGTGGGGACGCTGGAAACACCATATATTTT | CASSGDAGNTIYF
TRBJ2-7 | TRBV19 | - | - | TGTGCCAGTAGTATGGAGGGAACCTACGAGCAGTACTTC | CASSMEGTYEQYF
TRBJ2-5 | TRBV7-2 | once | TRBD2 | TGTGCCAGCAGCTTAGCCCGGGGTGGGACTAGCGTACAAGAGACCCAGTACTTC | CASSLARGGTSVQETQYF
TRBJ2-1 | TRBV30 | once | TRBD1 | TGTGCCTGGAGTTCACAGGGGAAGGAGCAGTTCTTC | CAWSSQGKEQFF
TRBJ1-2 | TRBV6-5 | few | - | TGTGCCAGCAGTTACTTTTCGGACGTAAACAGCTATGGCTACACCTTC | CASSYFSDVNSYGYTF
TRBJ2-7 | TRBV12-5 | - | - | TGTGCTAGTGGCCGGAGCTCCTACGAGCAGTACTTC | CASGRSSYEQYF
TRBJ2-7 | TRBV19 | - | TRBD1 | TGTGCCAGTAGCCCCATGGGACAGGTTTTCTACGAGCAGTACTTC | CASSPMGQVFYEQYF
TRBJ2-5 | TRBV19 | - | TRBD2 | TGTGCCAGTAGTGTTAGCGGGAGGGATGAGACCCAGTACTTC | CASSVSGRDETQYF
TRBJ2-1 | TRBV7-9 | once | TRBD2 | TGTGCCAGCAGCTTCGGGACTAGCGCTATTGAGCAGTTCTTC | CASSFGTSAIEQFF
TRBJ1-6 | TRBV27 | - | - | TGTGCCAGCAGTTCGGGGGTCTACCATAATTCACCCCTCCACTTT | CASSSGVYHNSPLHF
TRBJ1-5 | TRBV7-9 | - | - | TGTGCCAGCAGCCTTAACCGGGGGGGCAATCAGCCCCAGCATTTT | CASSLNRGGNQPQHF
TRBJ2-1 | TRBV11-3 | - | - | TGTGCCAGCAGCTTAGGATCCGGGGCGGATGAGCAGTTCTTC | CASSLGSGADEQFF
TRBJ1-1 | TRBV5-4 | once | - | TGTGCCAGCAGCCCCGGGGCCACTGAAGCTTTCTTT | CASSPGATEAFF
TRBJ1-1 | TRBV7-2 | - | - | TGTGCCAGCAGCTTAGGGGGGGTGAACACTGAAGCTTTCTTT | CASSLGGVNTEAFF
TRBJ1-2 | TRBV6-4 | - | - | TGTGCCAGCCTCAGTGACAGTCACTATGGCTACACCTTC | CASLSDSHYGYTF
TRBJ1-2 | TRBV19 | - | TRBD1 | TGTGCCAGTAGTATAGAGACGGACAGGAACTATGGCTACACCTTC | CASSIETDRNYGYTF
TRBJ1-1 | TRBV11-2 | once | - | TGTGCCAGCAGCTTCGGCAGCAGGAACACTGAAGCTTTCTTT | CASSFGSRNTEAFF
TRBJ1-6 | TRBV11-2 | - | - | TGTGCCAGCAGCTTAGGTTTCGGGGGCGCGGGTAATTCACCCCTCCACTTT | CASSLGFGGAGNSPLHF
TRBJ2-7 | TRBV28 | - | - | TGTGCCAGCACCATAACCGGACTCGGATACGAGCAGTACTTC | CASTITGLGYEQYF
TRBJ2-1 | TRBV5-1 | - | TRBD2 | TGCGCCAGCAGCTTGGAGGGACTAGCTTTCGATGAGCAGTTCTTC | CASSLEGLAFDEQFF
TRBJ1-2 | TRBV9 | - | - | TGTGCCAGCAGCGTAGGGGGGATTAACTATGGCTACACCTTC | CASSVGGINYGYTF
TRBJ1-4 | TRBV19 | - | - | TGTGCCAGTAGTATATGGCAGCCAACTAATGAAAAACTGTTTTTT | CASSIWQPTNEKLFF
TRBJ2-3 | TRBV5-1 | - | TRBD2 | TGCGCCAGCAGCTTGGAAGTCGGCCTAGCGGGTTTAGATACGCAGTATTTT | CASSLEVGLAGLDTQYF
TRBJ1-1 | TRBV7-9 | - | - | TGTGCCAGCAGCATATCGGGAGGCAACACTGAAGCTTTCTTT | CASSISGGNTEAFF
TRBJ2-3 | TRBV12-5 | once | TRBD2 | TGTGCTAGTGGTTCCACTAGCGAACTCACAGATACGCAGTATTTT | CASGSTSELTDTQYF
TRBJ2-7 | TRBV29-1 | - | - | TGCAGCGTTGGAGGGGACGGATACTACGAGCAGTACTTC | CSVGGDGYYEQYF
TRBJ2-1 | TRBV18 | - | - | TGTGCCAGCTCACCCCCGGAGAGCGGCTACTACAATGAGCAGTTCTTC | CASSPPESGYYNEQFF
TRBJ1-1 | TRBV5-5 | - | - | TGTGCCAGCAGCTTGTCGCCAGGGCTGAACACTGAAGCTTTCTTT | CASSLSPGLNTEAFF
TRBJ2-1 | TRBV2 | - | - | TGTGCCAGCAGTCAAACTAGGGACCTCCCGAAAAATGAGCAGTTCTTC | CASSQTRDLPKNEQFF
TRBJ2-4 | TRBV2 | - | - | TGTGCCAGCAGTGAAAGTCGCGGAGGCGGAAACATTCAGTACTTC | CASSESRGGGNIQYF
TRBJ1-4 | TRBV7-9 | - | - | TGTGCCAGCCAATCCCTATCCTGGTCTAATGAAAAACTGTTTTTT | CASQSLSWSNEKLFF
TRBJ2-7 | TRBV9 | - | TRBD2 | TGTGCCAGCAGCGCGACTAGCGCTCCCTACGAGCAGTACTTC | CASSATSAPYEQYF
TRBJ2-3 | TRBV7-8 | - | TRBD2 | TGTGCCAGCAGCGTACCGGTCGGGACTAGCTTTTACCCCGATTTAAACACAGATACGCAGTATTTT | CASSVPVGTSFYPDLNTDTQYF
TRBJ2-2 | TRBV7-2 | - | TRBD2 | TGTGCCAGCAGCTTCGGACTAGCGGGGGGGCTTTTGACCGGGGAGCTGTTTTTT | CASSFGLAGGLLTGELFF
TRBJ2-6 | TRBV15 | - | - | TGTGCCACCAGCAGAGATTGGAGCTCTGGGGCCAACGTCCTGACTTTC | CATSRDWSSGANVLTF
TRBJ2-3 | TRBV7-9 | - | - | TGTGCCAGCAGCTTAGCGCGTGCGGATACGCAGTATTTT | CASSLARADTQYF
TRBJ2-2 | TRBV18 | - | TRBD1 | TGTGCCAGCTCACTTGGGACAGACACCGGGGAGCTGTTTTTT | CASSLGTDTGELFF